The 3 T cell receptor beta chains reported below all come from one sample, sequenced in a study of blood T cells in healthy people across ages (dated by TCRdb to about 2015). Libraries came from 5' RACE. For sequencing, an Illumina HiSeq 2500 was employed. The second PCR ran for about 7 to 11 cycles and used a J-beta primer mix along with a sample-barcoded 5' primer. The public reads were quality trimmed at Q25 with fastp and then assembled into clones with MiXCR by TCRdb, keeping productive beta chains. Each record represents a unique CDR3 protein, reported with the most common genes and DNA among its rows. Within this sample are approximately 810,000 distinct CDR3 sequences, with 35% to 40% of them counted one time only. The biggest ten clones account for approximately 12% of the sample. The sample comprised blood. The receptors derive from a man aged 18 to 30 in good health.

This clonotype has just a few counts. V and J are TRBV15 and TRBJ1-2, with TRBD1 as a possible D gene (5 bases). This CDR3 is 12 amino acids long. Germline V CDR1 and CDR2: LNHNV, YYDKDF (reference sequence). Trimming cost V 3 bases and J 4 bases, with 6 bases left between them. The CDR3 here is CATSRQGYGYTF. The CDR3 DNA sequence: TGTGCCACCAGCAGGCAGGGCTATGGCTACACCTTC.

In this sample, this clonotype turned up a few times. This chain uses TRBV5-1 with TRBJ2-5, with 7 bases aligning to TRBD1. The CDR3 runs to 14 residues. Trimming removed 4 bases from V and 3 bases from J; junction bases left unmatched: 6. The germline gives CDR1 SGHRS, CDR2 YFSETQ. The CDR3 region is CASSPGQSKETQYF. DNA for the CDR3: TGCGCCAGCAGCCCGGGACAGAGCAAAGAGACCCAGTACTTC.

This clonotype was seen repeatedly, ten times or more. One junction end disagrees with the germline gene, perhaps due to a read error. The chain combines TRBV20-1 with TRBJ1-1; D might be TRBD1 (5 bases). This CDR3 comprises 14 residues. The germline CDR1 and CDR2 sequences are DFQATT and SNEGSKA (reference sequence). The CDR3 spells CSVRGALLHTEAFF. CDR3 DNA: TGCAGTGTTAGAGGGGCCCTCCTCCACACTGAAGCTTTCTTT.